The 28 T cell receptor beta chains reported below all come from one sample, sequenced in a study of blood T cell repertoires in COVID-19. The protocol was immunoSEQ multiplex PCR, while the TCRdb copy is restricted to in-frame clones and leaves out a portion. The data show about 220,000 clones, with 84% seen just once and approximately 2.9% held by the top ten. Sequenced material: peripheral blood. The receptors come from a woman aged 25-40 years who had recovered from COVID-19.

A few counts support this clone. This chain links TRBV3-1 (or the pseudogene TRBV3-2) with TRBJ1-5; D may be TRBD1 (5 bases). The CDR3 runs to 14 residues. Trimming removed 0 bases from V and 7 bases from J, with 10 bases in between. Germline V gives CDR1 LGHDT, CDR2 YNNKEL (reference sequence). DNA for the CDR3: TGTGCCAGCAGCCAAGATTGGGGGGAACAGCCCCAGCATTTT. Protein: CASSQDWGEQPQHF.

The chain carries TRBV6-5 and TRBJ2-7; TRBD1 might be the D (5 bases). The V and J ends lost 6 bases and 5 bases respectively, with 14 bases between them. This CDR3 has 13 residues. Germline CDR1 reads MNHEY; CDR2 reads SVGAGI. CDR3 DNA sequence: TGTGCCAGCAGCAATCGACAGTTCCACGAGCAGTACTTC. This translates into CASSNRQFHEQYF.

The chain carries TRBV5-6 and TRBJ1-1, with 8 bases lining up with TRBD1. V dropped 2 bases and J dropped 3; count of bases not matched to a gene: 6. Germline V lookup: CDR1 SGHDT, CDR2 YYEEEE. The CDR3 contains 15 residues. CDR3 nucleotides: TGTGCCAGCAGCTTTTCAGGGGGCGCCTACACTGAAGCTTTCTTT. Its protein is CASSFSGGAYTEAFF.

This clone was observed a single time. The V gene is TRBV6-5, the J gene TRBJ2-7, with TRBD1 identical over 11 bases. Germline trimming cut 5 bases from V and 6 bases from J; bases unmatched to any gene: 3. CDR3 length: 13 residues. The germline gives CDR1 MNHEY, CDR2 SVGAGI. The CDR3 here is CASSPDRGREQYF. The CDR3 nucleotides read TGTGCCAGCAGTCCGGACAGGGGGCGCGAGCAGTACTTC.

The rearrangement joins TRBV5-1 to TRBJ2-1; 9 bases map to TRBD2. Germline lookup yields CDR1 SGHRS and CDR2 YFSETQ. The CDR3 covers 16 residues. V gave up 1 base and J gave up 0 bases; unmatched junction bases: 2. CDR3 DNA: TGCGCCAGCAGCTTGAATAGCGGGAGCTCCTACAATGAGCAGTTCTTC. Encoded protein: CASSLNSGSSYNEQFF.

V usage is TRBV9 and J usage is TRBJ2-2; D is possibly TRBD1 (7 bases). The CDR3 covers 17 residues. Germline lookup yields CDR1 SGDLS and CDR2 YYNGEE. Trimming left V 3 bases short and J 4 bases short, with 19 bases between. In DNA form, the CDR3 reads TGTGCCAGCAGCGACCGGATGGGGCAGGGGGGCACCGGGGAGCTGTTTTTT. This codes for CASSDRMGQGGTGELFF.

The chain joins TRBV28 to TRBJ1-5; 11 nucleotides match TRBD1. Germline V lookup: CDR1 MDHEN, CDR2 SYDVKM. This CDR3 is 16 amino acids long. Trimming cost V 5 bases and J 6 bases; bases outside gene matches: 9. The CDR3 loop is CASSDPGQGVRQPQHF. The CDR3 DNA sequence: TGTGCCAGCAGTGATCCGGGACAGGGGGTTCGTCAGCCCCAGCATTTT.

This clone was detected a few times. This chain links TRBV7-3 with TRBJ1-3; D might be TRBD1 (6 bases). The ends were cut back, 4 bases at V and 2 bases at J, with 12 bases in the middle. The CDR3 contains 15 residues. The germline CDR1 and CDR2 sequences are SGHTA and FQGTGA. The CDR3 reads CASSSTTGTGNTIYF. The CDR3 bases are TGTGCCAGCAGCTCCACAACAGGGACTGGAAACACCATATATTTT.

The gene calls are TRBV3-1 (or the pseudogene TRBV3-2) and TRBJ2-1; possibly TRBD2 for D (5 bases). Between the trimmed V and J ends, which lost 2 bases and 3 bases, there was a span of 11 bases. Germline V gives CDR1 LGHDT, CDR2 YNNKEL (reference sequence). The CDR3 consists of 15 residues. Here the CDR3 DNA reads TGTGCCAGCAGCCAAATGACGGGGAGCTACAATGAGCAGTTCTTC. Its translation: CASSQMTGSYNEQFF.

The rearrangement uses TRBV27 and TRBJ2-5; TRBD2 agrees at 10 bases. V lost 6 bases to trimming and J lost 4 bases; unmatched junction nucleotides: 5. This CDR3 is built from 14 residues. Germline loops: CDR1 MNHEY, CDR2 SMNVEV (reference sequence). The CDR3: CASRASGSVETQYF. Written as DNA, the CDR3 is TGTGCCAGCAGGGCTAGCGGGAGTGTAGAGACCCAGTACTTC.

This clone was seen a handful of times. The V gene is TRBV9, the J gene TRBJ2-2; 10 positions match TRBD2. V dropped 4 bases and J dropped 6; count of bases not matched to a gene: 6. Looked up from germline, CDR1 is SGDLS and CDR2 is YYNGEE. There are 15 residues in the CDR3. Here the CDR3 DNA reads TGTGCCAGCAGCCTTCGGACTAGCGGAGCCGGGGAGCTGTTTTTT. Translation gives CASSLRTSGAGELFF.

The chain employs TRBV9 and TRBJ1-4, with TRBD1 matching 9 bases. The V segment lost 3 bases and the J segment 5 bases; nucleotides outside the gene matches: 5. Per germline, CDR1 SGDLS and CDR2 YYNGEE. The CDR3 is 15 amino acids. CDR3 DNA: TGTGCCAGCAGCGCTGACAGGGGGATAAATGAAAAACTGTTTTTT. It translates to CASSADRGINEKLFF.

The chain combines TRBV4-2 with TRBJ1-1; D possibly corresponds to TRBD1 (5 bases). Germline CDR1 is LGHNA and CDR2 is YNFKEQ. The CDR3 totals 15 residues. Between the trimmed V and J ends, which lost 1 base and 3 bases, there was a span of 12 bases. CDR3 in amino acids: CASSQAATVDTEAFF. In DNA form, the CDR3 reads TGTGCCAGCAGCCAAGCTGCGACAGTAGACACTGAAGCTTTCTTT.

CDR3 DNA sequence: TGTGCCAGCAGCTTAACCGGCAGGGGCGGGACTGAAGCTTTCTTT. It is translated as CASSLTGRGGTEAFF. The chain employs TRBV7-3 and TRBJ1-1, with D possibly matching TRBD1 (6 bases). V dropped 0 bases and J dropped 5 bases, with 13 bases sitting between them. Germline CDR1 and CDR2: SGHTA and FQGTGA. The CDR3 contains 15 residues.

This clone was seen only a few times. The V call is TRBV6-2 or TRBV6-3, the J call TRBJ2-5, with D possibly TRBD1 on 5 matching bases. The CDR3 contains 13 residues. Trimming cost V 2 bases and J 5 bases, with 9 bases left between them. The V gene's germline CDR1 is MNHEY and CDR2 SVGEGT. CDR3 sequence (DNA): TGTGCCAGCAGTTACGGGGCAGGGGAGACCCAGTACTTC. Encoded protein: CASSYGAGETQYF.

V is TRBV14 and J is TRBJ2-1, with 13 bases that match TRBD2. CDR1 and CDR2 (germline): SGHDN, FVKESK. The CDR3 length is 17 residues. The V gene end was trimmed by 1 base and the J gene end by 5 bases; junction bases not matched to a gene: 5. CDR3 sequence (DNA): TGTGCCAGCAGCCAAGCAGGACTAGCGGGAGTGCACAATGAGCAGTTCTTC. Amino acid sequence: CASSQAGLAGVHNEQFF. The full variable domain, its missing parts supplied by reference TRBV14 and TRBJ2-1, is EAGVTQFPSHSVIEKGQTVTLRCDPISGHDNLYWYRRVMGKEIKFLLHFVKESKQDESGMPNNRFLAERTGGTYSTLKVQPAELEDSGVYFCASSQAGLAGVHNEQFFGPGTRLTVL.

The rearrangement links TRBV6-6 to TRBJ1-2, with D uncertain. Germline V CDR1 and CDR2: MNHNY, SVGAGI (reference sequence). The CDR3 contains 15 residues. Trimming shortened V by 6 bases and J by 1 base, and 15 bases separated the two germline ends. DNA of the CDR3: TGTGCCAGCAGCCCGGGAAGAGCCCTTAACTATGGCTACACCTTC. It translates to CASSPGRALNYGYTF.

The rearrangement joins TRBV18 to TRBJ2-7; perhaps TRBD1 as D (6 bases). The V end was cut by 3 bases, the J end by 5 bases, with 17 bases between. The CDR3 sequence is 15 residues long. Germline loops: CDR1 KGHSH, CDR2 LQKENI. The CDR3 loop is CASSPPTGKHDEQYF. The DNA of the CDR3 is TGTGCCAGCTCACCCCCAACAGGGAAACACGACGAGCAGTACTTC.

The CDR3: CASAAPARDRGHYGYTF. The CDR3 DNA is TGCGCCAGCGCAGCCCCCGCCCGGGACAGGGGACACTATGGCTACACCTTC. The chain links TRBV4-1 to TRBJ1-2; 10 bases match TRBD1. Germline CDR1 MGHRA, CDR2 YSYEKL. The CDR3 spans 17 residues. The junction had 15 bases not matched to a gene; V was cut back by 8 bases and J by 3 bases.

This clone was counted ten times or more. The chain employs TRBV7-9 and TRBJ2-3; 10 positions match TRBD2. CDR1 and CDR2 (germline): SEHNR, FQNEAQ (reference sequence). V lost 7 bases, J lost 2 bases, and 9 bases stayed unmatched. CDR3 length: 16 amino acids. The CDR3 here is CASIPGLAGATDTQYF. CDR3 nucleotides: TGTGCCAGCATCCCCGGGCTAGCGGGAGCCACAGATACGCAGTATTTT.

V and J are TRBV5-4 and TRBJ1-2; 9 bases are a match to TRBD1. Trimming at V came to 5 bases and at J to 8 bases, leaving 13 bases not matched to a gene. This CDR3 region has 15 residues. The germline CDR1 and CDR2 sequences are SGHNT and YYREEE (reference sequence). CDR3 protein: CASSFTVGQGGGYTF. The CDR3 DNA reads as TGTGCCAGCAGTTTTACTGTGGGACAGGGAGGCGGCTACACCTTC.

The table lists this clone with a count of one. V is TRBV19 and J is TRBJ1-5; 9 nucleotides match TRBD1. CDR1 and CDR2 from the germline V gene are LNHDA and SQIVND (reference sequence). The CDR3 spans 15 residues. V trimming: 8 bases; J trimming: 6 bases; junction bases outside the gene matches: 11. The chain's CDR3 is CASGETGGLGQPQHF. In DNA form, the CDR3 reads TGTGCCAGTGGGGAAACAGGGGGCCTGGGTCAGCCCCAGCATTTT.

The genes are TRBV28 and TRBJ2-2, with a weak D call TRBD1 (6 bases). Germline values: CDR1 MDHEN, CDR2 SYDVKM. This CDR3 has 15 amino acids. V gave up 7 bases and J gave up 0 bases, with 12 bases separating them. The CDR3 region is CASTPGHTNTGELFF. CDR3 nucleotide sequence: TGTGCCAGCACCCCGGGACACACGAACACCGGGGAGCTGTTTTTT.

The chain couples TRBV6-5 to TRBJ2-1, with D possibly TRBD1 on 6 matching bases. Germline V gene data show CDR1 as MNHEY and CDR2 as SVGAGI. Trimming shortened V by 2 bases and J by 0 bases, and 8 bases separated the two germline ends. CDR3 length: 15 amino acids. This chain's CDR3 is CASSYQGSSYNEQFF. Here the CDR3 DNA reads TGTGCCAGCAGTTACCAGGGGAGCTCCTACAATGAGCAGTTCTTC.

V is TRBV3-1 (or the pseudogene TRBV3-2) and J is TRBJ2-5; D might be TRBD1 (5 bases). The CDR3 spans 15 residues. Germline V gene data show CDR1 as LGHDT and CDR2 as YNNKEL (reference sequence). With 1 base removed from V and 1 base from J, the gap between germline ends came to 10 bases. As DNA, the CDR3 is TGTGCCAGCAGCCAAGGAAGGGGCCCCCAAGAGACCCAGTACTTC. It specifies CASSQGRGPQETQYF.

The genes are TRBV6-4 and TRBJ2-1; D perhaps matches TRBD2 (5 bases). The V and J ends lost 6 bases and 4 bases respectively, with 25 bases between them. CDR1 is MRHNA, CDR2 SNTAGT, per germline. The CDR3 runs 18 residues. CDR3 loop: CASSEEGSAGNSYNEQFF. The CDR3 nucleotides read TGTGCCAGCAGCGAAGAGGGCTCCGCCGGGAATAGTTACAATGAGCAGTTCTTC.

V and J are TRBV5-7 and TRBJ1-2, with 7 bases aligning to TRBD1. TRBV5-7 counts as an open reading frame of uncertain function. The trim removed 3 bases at V and 0 bases at J, leaving 5 bases unmatched. The CDR3 loop spans 15 amino acids. CDR3 sequence reads: CASSSRQGSNYGYTF. In DNA, the CDR3 is TGTGCCAGCAGCTCAAGACAGGGTTCTAACTATGGCTACACCTTC.

The V call is TRBV10-3, the J call TRBJ2-7; tentatively, D is TRBD1 (6 bases). This CDR3 is built from 15 residues. Per the germline V gene, CDR1 is ENHRY and CDR2 is SYGVKD. V was clipped by 3 bases and J by 2 bases, with 14 bases between them. CDR3 sequence (DNA): TGTGCCATCAGTGATCAAAGGACAGCGGCCTACGAGCAGTACTTC. Protein sequence: CAISDQRTAAYEQYF.